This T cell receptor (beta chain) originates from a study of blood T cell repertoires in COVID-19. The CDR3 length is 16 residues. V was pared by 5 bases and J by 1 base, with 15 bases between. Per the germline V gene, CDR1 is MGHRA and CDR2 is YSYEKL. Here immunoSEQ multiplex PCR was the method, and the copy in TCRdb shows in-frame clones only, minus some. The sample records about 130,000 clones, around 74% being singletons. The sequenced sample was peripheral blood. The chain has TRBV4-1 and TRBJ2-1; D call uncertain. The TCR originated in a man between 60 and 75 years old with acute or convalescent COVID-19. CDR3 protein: CASSNPAAVSYNEQFF. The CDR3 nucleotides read TGCGCCAGCAGCAACCCTGCCGCGGTTTCCTACAATGAGCAGTTCTTC.